This TCR beta chain comes out of a study of T cell repertoires in chronic hepatitis B (dated by TCRdb to about 2019). Library prep was done by the immunoSEQ multiplex PCR assay. The clones in this table, taken by TCRdb from immuneACCESS, are in-frame only. Not every clone is retained; where verified, under half of the shortfall comes from an unresolved V gene, and the cause of the rest is unknown. In this sample the table shows 500 to 800 clones, about 84% of which occur a single time. Roughly a sixth of the sample belongs to the ten largest clones. A note on this clone: It has no known antigen specificity. No base qualities exist here, and no much larger clone lies one base off it.

Sequencing was done on a sample of total CD8+ T cells from PBMCs. This clonotype was sampled from a human donor with chronic hepatitis B virus infection.

The nucleotide sequence is given as TGTGCCAGCAGCCCCAGGGACAGTTCGTACGAGCAGTACTTC. Its coded protein is CASSPRDSSYEQYF. This sequence uses TRBV11-2 and TRBJ2-7, and 7 junction bases match TRBD1. The germline V gene gives CDR1 as SGHAT and CDR2 as FQNNGV. From the cysteine up to the phenylalanine, the CDR3 has a length of 14 residues. CDR3 DNA is the only sequence kept; it has 42 bases, read in frame from the first base. From V the trimming removes 5 bases and from J it removes 4 bases, while the gene matches leave 8 bases of the junction unaccounted for.